A single T cell receptor beta chain is shown here with its context. This CDR3 is built from 12 residues. The ends were cut back, 1 base at V and 7 bases at J, with 9 bases in the middle. Germline V gene sequence: CDR1 SGHRS, CDR2 YFSETQ. The data were taken from a study of T cell responses to AZD1222 COVID-19 vaccine. The table came from immunoSEQ multiplex PCR; TCRdb's copy has only in-frame clones and leaves some out. The profile shows some 190,000 clones, approximately 94% of them singletons. The rearrangement uses TRBV5-1 and TRBJ2-7; D gene unclear. The source material was peripheral blood, sampled 28 days after the second dose of the MenACWY control vaccine. This sequence was found in an adult who received the MenACWY meningococcal vaccine as a control. This chain's CDR3 is CASSLTLGEQYF. CDR3 bases: TGCGCCAGCAGCTTGACGCTGGGGGAGCAGTACTTC.